This passage covers 29 T cell receptor beta chains from one sample sequenced in a study of blood T cell repertoires in COVID-19. Libraries were prepared by immunoSEQ multiplex PCR; TCRdb keeps only in-frame clonotypes and omits some of them. The sample consists of 80,000 to 95,000 clones, around three quarters of them appearing once. Sequenced sample: peripheral blood. The receptors shown here come from a woman older than 75 with active or convalescent COVID-19.

This sequence joins TRBV3-1 (or the pseudogene TRBV3-2) and TRBJ2-6, with 9 bases matching TRBD1. This CDR3 is 18 amino acids long. V gave up 4 bases and J gave up 2 bases; unmatched junction bases: 9. The V gene's germline CDR1 is LGHDT and CDR2 YNNKEL (reference sequence). The CDR3 is CASSLLRDRVAGANVLTF. In nucleotides, the CDR3 is TGTGCCAGCAGCCTCCTCCGGGACAGGGTAGCTGGGGCCAACGTCCTGACTTTC.

J is TRBJ1-6 and V is TRBV18; D unclear. V lost 11 bases and J 0 bases, leaving 11 bases between the germline ends. The CDR3 length is 14 residues. Germline assignment: CDR1 KGHSH and CDR2 LQKENI. Here the CDR3 DNA reads TGTGCCGCTAAGGGAGGCTCCTATAATTCACCCCTCCACTTT. This sequence encodes CAAKGGSYNSPLHF.

V gene TRBV28 combines with J gene TRBJ1-2; D possibly corresponds to TRBD1 (5 bases). In germline, CDR1 is MDHEN, CDR2 SYDVKM. Trimming cost V 2 bases and J 2 bases, with 9 bases left between them. This CDR3 contains 14 residues. This CDR3 is CASSLGAENYGYTF. The DNA for the CDR3 is TGTGCCAGCAGTTTAGGGGCCGAGAACTATGGCTACACCTTC.

V and J are TRBV11-2 and TRBJ2-1; TRBD2 agrees at 11 bases. The CDR3 contains 17 residues. Germline V gene data show CDR1 as SGHAT and CDR2 as FQNNGV. J gave up 3 bases and V 6 bases, and 10 bases lay outside the gene matches. CDR3: CASSLRLGLADYNEQFF. CDR3 sequence (DNA): TGTGCCAGCAGTCTTCGTCTGGGACTAGCGGACTACAATGAGCAGTTCTTC.

The chain links TRBV12-3 or TRBV12-4 to TRBJ1-3, with no clear D. V lost 5 bases, J lost 8 bases, and 10 bases lay in between. This CDR3 is built from 12 residues. The CDR3 DNA is TGTGCCAGCAGTCGCACGGCGGACACCATATATTTT. This translates into CASSRTADTIYF.

The V gene is TRBV5-1, the J gene TRBJ2-5; 10 bases are a match to TRBD2. The V segment lost 4 bases and the J segment 5 bases; nucleotides outside the gene matches: 14. The CDR3 sequence is 17 residues long. Germline V gene data show CDR1 as SGHRS and CDR2 as YFSETQ. CDR3: CASSATFPGTSVETQYF. The DNA of the CDR3 is TGCGCCAGCAGCGCCACATTCCCCGGGACTAGCGTCGAGACCCAGTACTTC. The variable domain in full, with the rest retrieved from reference TRBV5-1 and TRBJ2-5, is KAGVTQTPRYLIKTRGQQVTLSCSPISGHRSVSWYQQTPGQGLQFLFEYFSETQRNKGNFPGRFSGRQFSNSRSEMNVSTLELGDSALYLCASSATFPGTSVETQYFGPGTRLLVL.

This chain connects TRBV7-6 to TRBJ2-7; 7 positions match TRBD1. This CDR3 has 15 residues. CDR1 is SGHVS, CDR2 FNYEAQ, per germline. The V segment lost 5 bases and the J segment 2 bases; nucleotides outside the gene matches: 9. This CDR3 reads CASSPQARGTYEQYF. The CDR3, as DNA: TGTGCCAGCAGCCCCCAAGCCAGGGGGACCTACGAGCAGTACTTC.

The V and J genes are TRBV27 and TRBJ1-2, with unresolved D. V lost 6 bases, J lost 8 bases, and 22 bases lay in between. The germline V gene encodes CDR1 MNHEY and CDR2 SMNVEV (reference sequence). The CDR3 is 15 residues long. Written as DNA, the CDR3 is TGTGCCAGCAGCCCCAGCGTGTTTCCCAGCGTGGGCTACACCTTC. Its translation is CASSPSVFPSVGYTF.

This clone was observed a handful of times. The rearrangement links TRBV7-2 to TRBJ2-7; 9 bases fit TRBD2. Per germline, CDR1 SGHTA and CDR2 FQGNSA. V shed 5 bases, J shed 0 bases, and the junction held 8 bases outside the gene matches. The CDR3 is made up of 16 amino acids. The DNA of the CDR3 is TGTGCCAGCAGCCCTGGGCTAGCGGGGTACTCCTACGAGCAGTACTTC. Amino acid sequence: CASSPGLAGYSYEQYF.

This chain uses TRBV12-5 with TRBJ2-1; a weak D match, TRBD1 (6 bases). Trimming removed 4 bases at V and 7 bases at J, with 14 bases between. CDR1 LGHNT and CDR2 FRNRAP come from the germline V gene. The CDR3 contains 14 residues. CDR3 in DNA: TGTGCTAGTGGTTCGGTGGGACATCGGAATGAGCAGTTCTTC. This sequence encodes CASGSVGHRNEQFF.

This clone was counted once. This rearrangement joins TRBV24-1 to TRBJ1-5; 7 bases are a match to TRBD1. With 6 bases clipped from V and 7 bases from J, the junction kept 5 bases outside the gene matches. The length of the CDR3 is 13 residues. Germline V gene sequence: CDR1 KGHDR, CDR2 SFDVKD. The CDR3 here is CATSQGGWQPQHF. DNA of the CDR3: TGTGCCACCAGTCAAGGGGGCTGGCAGCCCCAGCATTTT.

Worth noting for this clone: This same CDR3 is encoded by further DNA sequences in the sample. The rearrangement joins TRBV5-1 to TRBJ2-3, with 7 bases that match TRBD2. The CDR3 length is 15 residues. Germline values: CDR1 SGHRS, CDR2 YFSETQ. Unmatched junction bases numbered 7, after V lost 0 bases and J lost 6 bases. The CDR3: CASSLASGAGDTQYF. In nucleotides, the CDR3 is TGCGCCAGCAGCTTGGCAAGCGGGGCTGGGGATACGCAGTATTTT.

The genes are TRBV5-8 and TRBJ2-7; D is undetermined. V lost 4 bases and J lost 4, with 9 bases in between. The CDR3 has 12 residues. Per germline, CDR1 SGHTS and CDR2 YDEGEE. The chain's CDR3 is CASSVDRYEQYF. The CDR3 region has the DNA TGTGCCAGCAGCGTGGATCGGTACGAGCAGTACTTC.

The chain has TRBV9 and TRBJ1-3; D gene unclear. With 0 bases removed from V and 3 bases from J, the gap between germline ends came to 13 bases. This CDR3 is 16 amino acids long. Germline V gene data show CDR1 as SGDLS and CDR2 as YYNGEE. The CDR3 region is CASSVGPLRFGNTIYF. The CDR3 DNA follows: TGTGCCAGCAGCGTAGGTCCCCTGCGGTTTGGAAACACCATATATTTT.

The V and J genes are TRBV2 and TRBJ1-2, with a tentative D call TRBD1 (5 bases). CDR1 is SNHLY, CDR2 FYNNEI, per germline. Trimming removed 7 bases from V and 4 bases from J, with 13 bases in between. CDR3 size: 13 residues. The CDR3 here is CASNPTQGYGYTF. Here the CDR3 DNA reads TGTGCCAGCAACCCTACCCAGGGCTATGGCTACACCTTC. Based on the CDR3 plus reference TRBV2 and TRBJ1-2, the full variable domain is EPEVTQTPSHQVTQMGQEVILRCVPISNHLYFYWYRQILGQKVEFLVSFYNNEISEKSEIFDDQFSVERPDGSNFTLKIRSTKLEDSAMYFCASNPTQGYGYTFGSGTRLTVV.

This chain links TRBV6-1 with TRBJ1-4; 7 bases are shared with TRBD1. V shed 1 base, J shed 5 bases, and the junction held 4 bases outside the gene matches. CDR1 MNHNS and CDR2 SASEGT come from the germline V gene. This CDR3 spans 15 amino acids. The CDR3 reads CASSEGGQSNEKLFF. Written as DNA, the CDR3 is TGTGCCAGCAGTGAAGGGGGACAGTCCAATGAAAAACTGTTTTTT.

The chain employs TRBV5-4 and TRBJ2-3; TRBD2 agrees at 13 bases. The CDR3 is 15 residues long. Unmatched junction bases numbered 5, after V lost 4 bases and J lost 6 bases. The V gene's germline CDR1 is SGHNT and CDR2 YYREEE (reference sequence). The CDR3 DNA sequence: TGTGCCAGCAGCCAGACTAGCGGGGGGATGGATACGCAGTATTTT. Translated: CASSQTSGGMDTQYF.

V is TRBV27 and J is TRBJ1-5; D is perhaps TRBD1 (5 bases). The length of the CDR3 is 17 residues. V shed 4 bases and J shed 2 bases, with 18 bases lying between them. Germline V lookup: CDR1 MNHEY, CDR2 SMNVEV (reference sequence). CDR3 amino acids: CASSSPGRGECNQPQHF. The CDR3 coding sequence is TGTGCCAGCAGTTCCCCCGGACGGGGGGAGTGCAATCAGCCCCAGCATTTT.

J is TRBJ2-1 and V is TRBV7-2; 8 bases are a match to TRBD2. V shed 1 base and J 10 bases; nucleotides not matched to a gene: 15. Germline CDR1 SGHTA, CDR2 FQGNSA. The CDR3 length is 17 residues. CDR3 loop: CASSLGGSGTLGREQFF. CDR3 sequence (DNA): TGTGCCAGCAGCTTAGGGGGTAGCGGGACCCTTGGCCGCGAGCAGTTCTTC.

The gene calls are TRBV7-8 and TRBJ1-5; TRBD1 might be the D (5 bases). The CDR3 length is 14 residues. Germline V gives CDR1 SGHVS, CDR2 FQNEAQ. V lost 7 bases to trimming and J lost 4 bases, with 14 bases between them. CDR3 residues: CASTGRRWNQPQHF. Written as DNA, the CDR3 is TGTGCCAGCACAGGGAGGCGTTGGAATCAGCCCCAGCATTTT.

The chain has TRBV5-1 and TRBJ1-1; a possible D gene is TRBD1 (6 bases). V was trimmed by 0 bases and J by 2 bases, leaving 11 bases between them. Germline V lookup: CDR1 SGHRS, CDR2 YFSETQ. The CDR3 is 15 amino acids. The CDR3 DNA sequence: TGCGCCAGCAGCTTGGGTACAGGGCCCAACACTGAAGCTTTCTTT. It is translated as CASSLGTGPNTEAFF.

The chain couples TRBV7-2 to TRBJ2-3; the match to TRBD2 covers 10 bases. Germline CDR1 SGHTA, CDR2 FQGNSA. The CDR3 length is 15 residues. The V and J ends lost 4 bases and 4 bases, in that order; junction bases with no gene match: 5. The CDR3 DNA sequence: TGTGCCAGCAGCTCCCTAGCGGGGGCTCCAGATACGCAGTATTTT. Protein product: CASSSLAGAPDTQYF.

The CDR3 nucleotides are TGTGCCAGCAGCCAAGATCTGGCCAGAGAAAAACTGTTTTTT. It codes for CASSQDLAREKLFF. The rearrangement joins TRBV3-1 (or the pseudogene TRBV3-2) to TRBJ1-4, with no clear D. CDR3 length: 14 amino acids. CDR1 and CDR2 (germline): LGHDT, YNNKEL (reference sequence). V lost 0 bases and J lost 8, with 10 bases in between.

This clone has a handful of counts. This chain joins TRBV27 and TRBJ2-2; D not certain. Germline V lookup: CDR1 MNHEY, CDR2 SMNVEV (reference sequence). V was pared by 5 bases and J by 7 bases, with 5 bases between. The CDR3 runs 11 residues. The CDR3 nucleotides read TGTGCCAGCAGTACGAGCGGGGAGCTGTTTTTT. It codes for CASSTSGELFF.

The rearrangement links TRBV7-2 to TRBJ1-6; D ambiguous. The V gene lost 2 bases and the J gene lost 2 bases, with 4 bases spanning the gap. Germline V gives CDR1 SGHTA, CDR2 FQGNSA. The CDR3 covers 14 residues. The CDR3 reads CASSLTPYNSPLHF. The CDR3 DNA sequence: TGTGCCAGCAGCTTAACACCCTATAATTCACCCCTCCACTTT.

The CDR3 bases are TGTGCCAGCAGCCAAGATTTAGGGGGTGTAGGTGGCTACACCTTC. Its translation is CASSQDLGGVGGYTF. The rearrangement uses TRBV14 and TRBJ1-2; D perhaps matches TRBD1 (6 bases). The CDR3 is 15 residues long. Trimming removed 0 bases from V and 7 bases from J, with 15 bases in between. Germline CDR1 SGHDN, CDR2 FVKESK. The complete variable domain, with remaining parts taken from reference TRBV14 and TRBJ1-2, reads EAGVTQFPSHSVIEKGQTVTLRCDPISGHDNLYWYRRVMGKEIKFLLHFVKESKQDESGMPNNRFLAERTGGTYSTLKVQPAELEDSGVYFCASSQDLGGVGGYTFGSGTRLTVV.

This clone was observed a single time. The chain has TRBV9 and TRBJ2-5; TRBD2 agrees at 8 bases. Germline-derived CDR1 and CDR2 are SGDLS and YYNGEE. The CDR3 extends over 14 amino acids. Trimming took 7 bases from V and 5 from J; bases not matched to a gene: 10. CDR3 amino acids: CASGRDGGAETQYF. The CDR3 DNA reads as TGTGCCAGCGGAAGGGACGGGGGGGCGGAGACCCAGTACTTC.

This clone was observed a few times. The rearrangement joins TRBV27 to TRBJ2-6; maybe TRBD1 (5 bases). Trimming left V 6 bases short and J 3 bases short, with 12 bases between. CDR1 is MNHEY and CDR2 is SMNVEV in the germline V gene (reference sequence). The CDR3 length is 15 residues. The CDR3 DNA reads TGTGCCAGCAGCCGAGTGGGGCTTGGGGCCAACGTCCTGACTTTC. Translating it yields CASSRVGLGANVLTF.

This clone was seen more than once but under ten times. This chain connects TRBV7-2 to TRBJ1-2; 7 bases align to TRBD1. Germline-derived CDR1 and CDR2 are SGHTA and FQGNSA. CDR3 length: 13 amino acids. The J segment lost 8 bases and the V segment lost 2 bases, leaving 5 bases of the junction unmatched. CDR3 region: CASSLNTGEGYTF. The CDR3 DNA is TGTGCCAGCAGCTTAAATACAGGGGAAGGCTACACCTTC.